What follows describes a single T cell receptor (beta chain). The antigen remains undetermined. The data belong to a study of cytomegalovirus exposure and HLA in healthy donors. Every donor was a healthy person donating bone marrow. Findings and caveats of the study: When a later analysis compared HLA-associated TCR beta chains with equally common others, the HLA-associated chains turned out to be more clonally expanded and to have lower generation probabilities. In a later analysis, donors in an Asian-associated ancestry cluster reportedly had fewer N-insertions in productive TCRs than the cohort mean.

PCR employed 60 Vbeta and 13 Jbeta primers. Profiled with immunoSEQ multiplex PCR; TCRdb holds only in-frame clones, not every one. The sample shows around 45,000 clones, and less than 20% sits with its ten largest clones. The specimen was PBMCs. The source of this sequence is a male donor in good health and CMV-seronegative.

The CDR3 loop reads CASSYLVGAAYTEAFF. The CDR3, as DNA: TGTGCCAGCAGTTATCTAGTAGGGGCGGCGTACACTGAAGCTTTCTTT. The genes are TRBV6-5 and TRBJ1-1; TRBD1 might be the D (5 bases). The germline V gene has CDR1 MNHEY and CDR2 SVGAGI. The V end lost 3 bases, the J end lost 3 bases, and 17 bases lay between the germline ends. CDR3 length: 16 residues.